This TCR beta chain was profiled in a study of human T cells and chemical hapten exposure. General study points: The donor cohort had alopecia, so its immune response may not match that of healthy people. Compared with pre-sensitization or healthy control sets, expanded TCRs clustered more. TCRs above 1 in 1000 frequency did not change with DPC sensitization.

The CDR3 runs 12 residues. Trimming cost V 3 bases and J 4 bases; bases outside gene matches: 1. The germline V gene encodes CDR1 SGHRS and CDR2 YFSETQ. Time point here: patch test 3, about 24 weeks after DPC sensitization. Treatment given: therapeutic diphenylcyclopropenone sensitization with weekly scalp DPC. This clonotype occurred many times. Its specificity is unknown. One entry per CDR3 protein results from TCRdb running MiXCR on the RACE reads. The repertoire holds under 100,000 distinct CDR3 sequences, with approximately 11% as singletons. This sequence joins TRBV5-1 and TRBJ2-7, with 7 bases lining up with TRBD2. The sequenced sample was whole blood, obtained in connection with sensitization to the hapten diphenylcyclopropenone (DPC). This TCR was sampled from a woman aged 50 to 60 with alopecia areata. Some clones in this sample may be carry-over from other donors' samples. CDR3 in amino acids: CASSWEGYEQYF. The CDR3 DNA is TGCGCCAGCAGCTGGGAGGGGTACGAGCAGTACTTC.